Following are 10 T cell receptor beta chains from one sample sequenced in a study of PD-L1 blockade in urothelial cancer. Method: immunoSEQ multiplex PCR; TCRdb's copy keeps in-frame clones and lacks some. The repertoire holds under 55,000 clones, with 88% as singletons. Time point specified: pretreatment peripheral blood. This specimen was PBMCs, taken around atezolizumab (anti-PD-L1) treatment. All receptors come from a donor over 35 with urothelial cancer.

The V call is TRBV9, the J call TRBJ2-7; possible D gene TRBD2, 6 bases. Germline V gene sequence: CDR1 SGDLS, CDR2 YYNGEE. V shed 0 bases and J shed 6 bases, with 10 bases lying between them. The CDR3 is made up of 13 amino acids. The CDR3 DNA sequence: TGTGCCAGCAGCGTAGGGGAGGCCGGCGAGCAGTACTTC. It yields the protein CASSVGEAGEQYF. The variable domain in full, with the rest retrieved from reference TRBV9 and TRBJ2-7, is DSGVTQTPKHLITATGQRVTLRCSPRSGDLSVYWYQQSLDQGLQFLIQYYNGEERAKGNILERFSAQQFPDLHSELNLSSLELGDSALYFCASSVGEAGEQYFGPGTRLTVT.

The rearrangement joins TRBV5-6 to TRBJ2-5, with a tentative D call TRBD2 (5 bases). V shed 3 bases and J shed 4 bases, with 13 bases lying between them. Germline V gives CDR1 SGHDT, CDR2 YYEEEE. The CDR3 is 14 residues long. The CDR3 region has the DNA TGTGCCAGCAGCTACGGGATCCTGGGAGAGACCCAGTACTTC. This gives the protein CASSYGILGETQYF.

J is TRBJ1-3 and V is TRBV5-1; 9 bases fit TRBD1. Germline V CDR1 and CDR2: SGHRS, YFSETQ. V trimming: 0 bases; J trimming: 2 bases; junction bases outside the gene matches: 3. The CDR3 is made up of 16 amino acids. CDR3 sequence: CASSLGTGAAGNTIYF. The DNA of the CDR3 is TGCGCCAGCAGCTTGGGGACAGGGGCGGCTGGAAACACCATATATTTT.

By share, this clone counts as medium-sized. The chain carries TRBV7-2 and TRBJ2-1, with 10 bases identical to TRBD2. The CDR3 is 15 amino acids. After removal of 3 bases from V and 4 bases from J, the junction contained 3 bases not matched to a gene. Germline V gene lookup returns CDR1 SGHTA and CDR2 FQGNSA. The chain's CDR3 is CASSFSGRRYNEQFF. The CDR3 coding sequence is TGTGCCAGCAGCTTTAGCGGGAGGAGGTACAATGAGCAGTTCTTC. Looking up the rest from reference TRBV7-2 and TRBJ2-1 gives the full variable domain: GAGVSQSPSNKVTEKGKDVELRCDPISGHTALYWYRQSLGQGLEFLIYFQGNSAPDKSGLPSDRFSAERTGGSVSTLTIQRTQQEDSAVYLCASSFSGRRYNEQFFGPGTRLTVL.

This clone has just one count. The rearrangement uses TRBV5-1 and TRBJ2-7; 10 nucleotides line up with TRBD2. Germline CDR1 reads SGHRS; CDR2 reads YFSETQ. With 4 bases clipped from V and 3 bases from J, the junction kept 7 bases outside the gene matches. CDR3 size: 15 residues. The CDR3 DNA reads as TGCGCCAGCAGCCCGGCCGGGACTAGCGTCTACGAGCAGTACTTC. Its translation: CASSPAGTSVYEQYF.

The chain carries TRBV18 and TRBJ2-1, with 8 nucleotides matching TRBD2. V trimming: 1 base; J trimming: 15 bases; junction bases outside the gene matches: 14. Germline-derived CDR1 and CDR2 are KGHSH and LQKENI. The CDR3 is made up of 15 amino acids. The chain's CDR3 is CASSPLRAGETGGFF. CDR3 coding DNA: TGTGCCAGCTCACCACTCCGAGCGGGAGAAACTGGGGGGTTCTTC.

V gene TRBV30 combines with J gene TRBJ1-2; D not resolved. Per germline, CDR1 GTSNPN and CDR2 SVGIG (reference sequence). V was clipped by 0 bases and J by 2 bases, with 4 bases between them. The length of the CDR3 is 12 residues. This chain's CDR3 is CAWSVSNYGYTF. CDR3 in DNA: TGTGCCTGGAGTGTTTCAAACTATGGCTACACCTTC.

The CDR3 loop reads CASSLGVGHSGNTIYF. CDR3 in DNA: TGTGCCAGCAGCTTGGGGGTCGGACACTCTGGAAACACCATATATTTT. The rearrangement uses TRBV5-5 and TRBJ1-3, with a possible D match to TRBD1 (5 bases). The CDR3 has 16 residues. V was clipped by 0 bases and J by 0 bases, with 10 bases between them. Germline V gene lookup returns CDR1 SGHKS and CDR2 YYEKEE (reference sequence). The variable domain in full, completed from reference TRBV5-5 and TRBJ1-3, reads DAGVTQSPTHLIKTRGQQVTLRCSPISGHKSVSWYQQVLGQGPQFIFQYYEKEERGRGNFPDRFSARQFPNYSSELNVNALLLGDSALYLCASSLGVGHSGNTIYFGEGSWLTVV.

V gene TRBV9 combines with J gene TRBJ2-6; the D gene is possibly TRBD2 (6 bases). In germline, CDR1 is SGDLS, CDR2 YYNGEE. V was shortened by 3 bases and J by 1 base, with 14 bases between the two germline ends. The CDR3 is 17 amino acids. The CDR3 nucleotides are TGTGCCAGCAGCGCTCAACCGACTAGGTCTGGGGCCAACGTCCTGACTTTC. This encodes CASSAQPTRSGANVLTF.

The chain links TRBV27 to TRBJ2-7, with 14 bases lining up with TRBD2. The CDR3 has 15 residues. Unmatched junction bases numbered 3, after V lost 6 bases and J lost 2 bases. Per the germline V gene, CDR1 is MNHEY and CDR2 is SMNVEV (reference sequence). CDR3 residues: CASSRLAGGPYEQYF. CDR3 in DNA: TGTGCCAGCAGCAGACTAGCGGGAGGGCCCTACGAGCAGTACTTC.